These 5 T cell receptor beta chains came from one sample sequenced in a study of CD8 T cells in Susac syndrome (dated by TCRdb to between 2018 and 2021). Libraries came from the immunoSEQ multiplex PCR assay. RNA was extracted using the RNeasy kit, and roughly 0.5 to 1 microgram was reverse transcribed with random hexamers. TCRdb trimmed the raw reads at Q25, called clones with MiXCR and kept productive beta chains. Under each unique CDR3 protein, matching rows form one entry showing the most common genes and DNA. The sample contains 250,000 to 350,000 distinct CDR3 sequences, roughly 85% of them found a single time. In total, the top ten clones hold over 0.09% of the sample. The sample comprised CD8+ T cells from PBMCs. Every receptor here comes from a human donor with multiple sclerosis.

J is TRBJ2-5 and V is TRBV19; TRBD1 matches at 8 bases. From germline, CDR1 is LNHDA and CDR2 SQIVND (reference sequence). V lost 5 bases and J lost 2; bases outside the gene matches: 7. CDR3 size: 15 residues. CDR3 bases: TGTGCCAGTAGTCCCACAGGGGGAGGACAAGAGACCCAGTACTTC. It codes for CASSPTGGGQETQYF.

The rearrangement joins TRBV11-2 to TRBJ2-2; D is undetermined. The germline V gene has CDR1 SGHAT and CDR2 FQNNGV. This CDR3 spans 12 amino acids. V lost 4 bases and J 5 bases, leaving 5 bases between the germline ends. Written as DNA, the CDR3 is TGTGCCAGCAGCTCTATGACCGGGGAGCTGTTTTTT. It yields the protein CASSSMTGELFF. The whole variable domain, remainder taken from reference TRBV11-2 and TRBJ2-2, is EAGVAQSPRYKIIEKRQSVAFWCNPISGHATLYWYQQILGQGPKLLIQFQNNGVVDDSQLPKDRFSAERLKGVDSTLKIQPAKLEDSAVYLCASSSMTGELFFGEGSRLTVL.

The chain recombines TRBV7-2 with TRBJ2-1; TRBD2 matches at 8 bases. CDR3 length equals 15 residues. Germline CDR1 SGHTA, CDR2 FQGNSA. V was clipped by 10 bases and J by 4 bases; unmatched bases: 12. Here the CDR3 reads CAKTSGGTTYNEQFF. CDR3 DNA: TGTGCCAAGACCAGCGGGGGAACCACATACAATGAGCAGTTCTTC. Looking up the rest from reference TRBV7-2 and TRBJ2-1 gives the full variable domain: GAGVSQSPSNKVTEKGKDVELRCDPISGHTALYWYRQSLGQGLEFLIYFQGNSAPDKSGLPSDRFSAERTGGSVSTLTIQRTQQEDSAVYLCAKTSGGTTYNEQFFGPGTRLTVL.

The J gene is TRBJ1-2, the V gene TRBV27, with D perhaps matching TRBD1 (6 bases). Trimming took 3 bases from V and 5 from J, leaving 25 bases between them. Germline CDR1 MNHEY, CDR2 SMNVEV (reference sequence). The CDR3 is 18 amino acids. The CDR3, as DNA: TGTGCCAGCAGTTTCCTTCCCCGGGACATACCGACGTTGTATGGCTACACCTTC. The encoded protein is CASSFLPRDIPTLYGYTF.

V is TRBV2 and J is TRBJ2-7; a weak D match, TRBD1 (5 bases). The CDR3 has 12 residues. V lost 7 bases to trimming and J lost 5 bases, with 12 bases between them. CDR1 SNHLY and CDR2 FYNNEI come from the germline V gene. The CDR3 DNA reads TGTGCCAGCAAGGGCAGGGTCCACGAGCAGTACTTC. Translating gives CASKGRVHEQYF.